These 26 T cell receptor beta chains were all obtained from the same sample, sequenced in a study of T-cell memory formation after mild COVID-19. TCRdb re-analysed the 5' RACE reads in MiXCR, keeping a single row per CDR3 protein. The sample has 450,000 or so distinct CDR3 sequences, more than 20% seen once; the top ten hold approximately 12%. Sequencing was done on a sample of PBMCs or a T cell subset sorted from them (not recorded which). All receptors derive from an adult woman who had mild COVID-19 (a few samples of this study predate the infection). Cell type and time point are not known.

This chain uses TRBV19 with TRBJ1-1; 10 bases line up with TRBD1. CDR1 is LNHDA, CDR2 SQIVND, per germline (reference sequence). The CDR3 sequence is 18 residues long. V gave up 0 bases and J gave up 3 bases; unmatched junction bases: 10. The CDR3 loop reads CASSIDVPGQGWDTEAFF. The CDR3 DNA reads TGTGCCAGTAGTATAGACGTCCCGGGACAGGGGTGGGACACTGAAGCTTTCTTT.

This clonotype occurred a few times. One end of the junction is discordant with germline, which a read error may explain. This sequence joins TRBV7-9 and TRBJ2-7; 7 nucleotides line up with TRBD1. Germline V lookup: CDR1 SEHNR, CDR2 FQNEAQ (reference sequence). The CDR3 extends over 14 amino acids. This chain's CDR3 is CASSLETGSSEQYF. The DNA for the CDR3 is TGTGCCAGCAGCTTAGAGACAGGGTCCTCCGAGCAGTACTTC.

This clonotype was detected only a few times. V usage is TRBV7-9 and J usage is TRBJ2-7; 7 bases are a match to TRBD1. The CDR3 runs 16 residues. Germline lookup yields CDR1 SEHNR and CDR2 FQNEAQ (reference sequence). Trimming at V came to 0 bases and at J to 4 bases, leaving 9 bases not matched to a gene. The CDR3 loop reads CASSLAGTGAEYEQYF. The CDR3 bases are TGTGCCAGCAGCTTAGCCGGCACAGGGGCTGAGTACGAGCAGTACTTC. Full variable domain (rest looked up from reference TRBV7-9 and TRBJ2-7): DTGVSQNPRHKITKRGQNVTFRCDPISEHNRLYWYRQTLGQGPEFLTYFQNEAQLEKSRLLSDRFSAERPKGSFSTLEIQRTEQGDSAMYLCASSLAGTGAEYEQYFGPGTRLTVT.

This clonotype occurred a few times. Written as DNA, the CDR3 is TGTGCCAGCAGTTCTTCAATACAGGCCGAGCAGTACTTC. Its translation is CASSSSIQAEQYF. The chain combines TRBV27 with TRBJ2-7, with D maybe TRBD1 (5 bases). Trimming took 4 bases from V and 6 from J, leaving 13 bases between them. Germline V gives CDR1 MNHEY, CDR2 SMNVEV (reference sequence). The length of the CDR3 is 13 residues.

V usage is TRBV5-1 and J usage is TRBJ2-3; possible D gene TRBD1, 6 bases. The CDR3 extends over 17 amino acids. CDR1 SGHRS and CDR2 YFSETQ come from the germline V gene. The V end was cut by 3 bases, the J end by 2 bases, with 19 bases between. The CDR3 is CASSSSFDRTATDTQYF. As DNA, the CDR3 is TGCGCCAGCAGCTCTTCCTTCGACAGGACGGCCACAGATACGCAGTATTTT.

This clonotype was detected only a few times. The chain combines TRBV2 with TRBJ1-2; D unclear. CDR1 is SNHLY and CDR2 is FYNNEI in the germline V gene. V lost 3 bases, J lost 4 bases, and 12 bases lay in between. This CDR3 comprises 14 residues. Written as DNA, the CDR3 is TGTGCCAGCAGTGATACCCCGGAAGCCTATGGCTACACCTTC. This sequence encodes CASSDTPEAYGYTF.

The V call is TRBV7-2, the J call TRBJ2-2; D unclear. V shed 1 base and J shed 7 bases, with 19 bases lying between them. The germline V gene has CDR1 SGHTA and CDR2 FQGNSA. The CDR3 is 17 amino acids. CDR3 protein: CASSLGGLPPGVGELFF. CDR3 coding DNA: TGTGCCAGCAGCTTAGGTGGGCTACCCCCAGGCGTCGGGGAGCTGTTTTTT.

This clonotype has more than one count but fewer than ten. This chain joins TRBV20-1 and TRBJ1-5; maybe TRBD1 (6 bases). This CDR3 comprises 16 residues. Germline V gene sequence: CDR1 DFQATT, CDR2 SNEGSKA (reference sequence). V lost 3 bases, J lost 0 bases, and 15 bases lay in between. CDR3 region: CSAREAGTYSNQPQHF. The DNA for the CDR3 is TGCAGTGCTAGGGAGGCCGGGACATATAGCAATCAGCCCCAGCATTTT.

Many counts were recorded for this clonotype. This rearrangement joins TRBV6-6 to TRBJ1-3, with 7 positions matching TRBD1. There are 15 residues in the CDR3. The V and J ends lost 6 bases and 0 bases, in that order; junction bases with no gene match: 5. Germline values: CDR1 MNHNY, CDR2 SVGAGI (reference sequence). The CDR3 protein is CASRETGASGNTIYF. As DNA, the CDR3 is TGTGCCAGCAGAGAAACAGGGGCCTCTGGAAACACCATATATTTT.

This clonotype has just a few counts. V and J are TRBV7-9 and TRBJ1-2, with D perhaps TRBD1 (5 bases). V was pared by 3 bases and J by 7 bases, with 12 bases between. The CDR3 has 13 residues. Germline CDR1 and CDR2: SEHNR and FQNEAQ (reference sequence). DNA of the CDR3: TGTGCCAGCAGCTTCAAGGGGACGGGTGGCTACACCTTC. Translation: CASSFKGTGGYTF. The whole variable domain, remainder taken from reference TRBV7-9 and TRBJ1-2, is DTGVSQNPRHKITKRGQNVTFRCDPISEHNRLYWYRQTLGQGPEFLTYFQNEAQLEKSRLLSDRFSAERPKGSFSTLEIQRTEQGDSAMYLCASSFKGTGGYTFGSGTRLTVV.

This clonotype was observed a handful of times. The rearrangement uses TRBV19 and TRBJ1-1; D possibly corresponds to TRBD1 (5 bases). Between the trimmed V and J ends, which lost 3 bases and 4 bases, there was a span of 12 bases. The CDR3 covers 14 residues. Germline V gene lookup returns CDR1 LNHDA and CDR2 SQIVND (reference sequence). The chain's CDR3 is CASSIRGTRTEAFF. CDR3 coding DNA: TGTGCCAGTAGTATCAGAGGGACGCGCACTGAAGCTTTCTTT.

The chain is built from TRBV6-5 and TRBJ1-2; D is unresolved. Trimming left V 2 bases short and J 10 bases short, with 14 bases between. The CDR3 extends over 13 amino acids. Germline-derived CDR1 and CDR2 are MNHEY and SVGAGI. The CDR3 bases are TGTGCCAGCAGTTACGTGGGCGGGCCAATCTACACCTTC. It codes for CASSYVGGPIYTF.

This clonotype was seen more than once but under ten times. This chain connects TRBV5-1 to TRBJ2-2; D gene unclear. Between the trimmed V and J ends, which lost 0 bases and 2 bases, there was a span of 8 bases. CDR3 length: 15 amino acids. The germline V gene has CDR1 SGHRS and CDR2 YFSETQ. In DNA, the CDR3 is TGCGCCAGCAGCTTGGTCCACGCCAACACCGGGGAGCTGTTTTTT. It yields the protein CASSLVHANTGELFF.

The chain carries TRBV9 and TRBJ2-7; 7 bases agree with TRBD1. V was pared by 2 bases and J by 6 bases, with 8 bases of the junction left unmatched. This CDR3 has 14 residues. Germline values: CDR1 SGDLS, CDR2 YYNGEE. The CDR3 bases are TGTGCCAGCAGCGTCGGTGGGACAGTATCCGAGCAGTACTTC. This codes for CASSVGGTVSEQYF.

The V and J genes are TRBV10-3 and TRBJ2-1; D perhaps matches TRBD2 (5 bases). Looked up from germline, CDR1 is ENHRY and CDR2 is SYGVKD. The CDR3 runs to 12 residues. The V and J ends lost 4 bases and 7 bases respectively, with 8 bases between them. CDR3: CAISAGGNEQFF. The DNA for the CDR3 is TGTGCCATCAGTGCCGGAGGTAATGAGCAGTTCTTC.

The chain couples TRBV11-2 to TRBJ2-7; D is undetermined. Germline V gene data show CDR1 as SGHAT and CDR2 as FQNNGV. The CDR3 contains 16 residues. The V and J ends lost 0 bases and 0 bases respectively, with 12 bases between them. CDR3 sequence: CASSLDEWASSYEQYF. The CDR3 DNA is TGTGCCAGCAGCTTAGATGAATGGGCGAGCTCCTACGAGCAGTACTTC.

This clonotype was picked up many times. CDR3: CASSSWQSSQETQYF. The CDR3 nucleotides read TGCGCCAGCAGCTCGTGGCAGTCTTCCCAAGAGACCCAGTACTTC. This chain links TRBV5-1 with TRBJ2-5; D ambiguous. The CDR3 covers 15 residues. The germline CDR1 and CDR2 sequences are SGHRS and YFSETQ. V was pared by 3 bases and J by 1 base, with 13 bases between. Using reference TRBV5-1 and TRBJ2-5 for the parts outside the CDR3, the full variable domain is KAGVTQTPRYLIKTRGQQVTLSCSPISGHRSVSWYQQTPGQGLQFLFEYFSETQRNKGNFPGRFSGRQFSNSRSEMNVSTLELGDSALYLCASSSWQSSQETQYFGPGTRLLVL.

The chain links TRBV6-5 to TRBJ2-2; D remains ambiguous. Trimming stripped 5 bases from V and 6 bases from J, with 10 bases between. The germline V gene encodes CDR1 MNHEY and CDR2 SVGAGI. This CDR3 comprises 13 residues. This CDR3 reads CASSPSRSGELFF. In nucleotides, the CDR3 is TGTGCCAGCAGTCCCAGCCGGTCCGGGGAGCTGTTTTTT.

V is TRBV25-1 and J is TRBJ1-4; no firm D call. CDR3 length: 15 residues. V dropped 2 bases and J dropped 1 base, with 8 bases sitting between them. Germline assignment: CDR1 MGHDK and CDR2 SYGVNS. This chain's CDR3 is CASSEIDKTNEKLFF. The CDR3 region has the DNA TGTGCCAGCAGTGAAATTGACAAAACTAATGAAAAACTGTTTTTT. The full variable domain, in which reference TRBV25-1 and TRBJ1-4 provide the parts outside the CDR3, is EADIYQTPRYLVIGTGKKITLECSQTMGHDKMYWYQQDPGMELHLIHYSYGVNSTEKGDLSSESTVSRIRTEHFPLTLESARPSHTSQYLCASSEIDKTNEKLFFGSGTQLSVL.

This rearrangement joins TRBV24-1 to TRBJ2-1; D is ambiguous. The CDR3 sequence is 14 residues long. The V and J ends lost 4 bases and 0 bases respectively, with 6 bases between them. Germline values: CDR1 KGHDR, CDR2 SFDVKD. The CDR3 bases are TGTGCCACCAGTGAGGGTTCCTCCTACAATGAGCAGTTCTTC. Its protein is CATSEGSSYNEQFF.

The CDR3 is CAMTPDRHRSGNTIYF. For the CDR3, the DNA is TGTGCCATGACCCCTGACAGGCACCGCTCTGGAAACACCATATATTTT. The chain has TRBV10-3 and TRBJ1-3, with D possibly being TRBD1 (6 bases). From germline, CDR1 is ENHRY and CDR2 SYGVKD. CDR3 size: 16 residues. V lost 9 bases, J lost 0 bases, and 18 bases lay in between.

The rearrangement links TRBV15 to TRBJ2-5, with TRBD2 matching over 11 bases. This CDR3 spans 17 amino acids. With V trimmed by 8 bases and J by 1 base, 12 bases remained unmatched. Germline V gives CDR1 LNHNV, CDR2 YYDKDF (reference sequence). This CDR3 reads CATRTASGGRTQETQYF. The CDR3, as DNA: TGTGCCACCCGGACGGCTAGCGGGGGGCGTACCCAAGAGACCCAGTACTTC.

This clonotype was observed a few times. The J gene is TRBJ2-1, the V gene TRBV27; 10 bases map to TRBD1. The CDR3 length is 16 residues. Per the germline V gene, CDR1 is MNHEY and CDR2 is SMNVEV (reference sequence). Trimming cost V 5 bases and J 4 bases; bases outside gene matches: 8. The CDR3 DNA reads as TGTGCCAGCAGTAGAAGACAGGGGGCACTTTACAATGAGCAGTTCTTC. Its protein product is CASSRRQGALYNEQFF.

This clonotype appeared a few times. V and J are TRBV7-9 and TRBJ2-7; TRBD2 aligns across 8 bases. Germline-derived CDR1 and CDR2 are SEHNR and FQNEAQ (reference sequence). The ends lost 2 bases at V and 0 bases at J; junction bases unmatched: 3. The CDR3 runs 15 residues. In DNA form, the CDR3 reads TGTGCCAGCAGCTTAAGAGCGGGAGCCTCCTACGAGCAGTACTTC. Translation: CASSLRAGASYEQYF.

This clonotype has only a few counts. The chain couples TRBV20-1 to TRBJ2-1; 11 bases map to TRBD2. CDR1 is DFQATT, CDR2 SNEGSKA, per germline (reference sequence). The CDR3 runs to 19 residues. Trimming cost V 0 bases and J 3 bases; bases outside gene matches: 13. CDR3 sequence: CSARETRFTSGGFYNEQFF. CDR3 bases: TGCAGTGCTAGAGAAACCAGATTTACTAGCGGGGGATTCTACAATGAGCAGTTCTTC.

A few counts support this clonotype. The chain is built from TRBV20-1 and TRBJ2-3, with 7 nucleotides matching TRBD1. Germline CDR1 is DFQATT and CDR2 is SNEGSKA (reference sequence). With V trimmed by 6 bases and J by 9 bases, 9 bases remained unmatched. This CDR3 is built from 12 residues. The CDR3 nucleotides are TGCAGTGCACTAACCCGGGACAGCACGCAGTATTTT. This translates into CSALTRDSTQYF.